This entry lists 9 T cell receptor beta chains sequenced from one sample in a study of CD8 T cells in ankylosing spondylitis. TCRdb itself ran the 5' RACE reads through MiXCR, one entry per CDR3 protein. The sample lists 200,000 to 250,000 distinct CDR3 sequences; about 11% were seen once. The material sequenced was blood, either unsorted or a sorted T cell fraction (not recorded which). The receptors stem from a male donor with ankylosing spondylitis or in good health (not recorded which).

This clonotype was detected many times. The rearrangement links TRBV7-8 to TRBJ1-3, with unresolved D. Deletions cut 5 bases from V and 1 base from J, with 9 bases between. Looked up from germline, CDR1 is SGHVS and CDR2 is FQNEAQ. This CDR3 is built from 14 residues. The CDR3 is CASSIDTSGNTIYF. The CDR3 DNA reads TGTGCCAGCAGCATAGACACGTCTGGAAACACCATATATTTT. Drawing the rest from reference TRBV7-8 and TRBJ1-3, the complete variable domain is GAGVSQSPRYKVAKRGQDVALRCDPISGHVSLFWYQQALGQGPEFLTYFQNEAQLDKSGLPSDRFFAERPEGSVSTLKIQRTQQEDSAVYLCASSIDTSGNTIYFGEGSWLTVV.

This clonotype has a handful of counts. The gene calls are TRBV7-3 and TRBJ2-5; perhaps D is TRBD1 or TRBD2 (6 bases each). Trimming removed 2 bases from V and 2 bases from J, with 9 bases in between. Germline-derived CDR1 and CDR2 are SGHTA and FQGTGA. This CDR3 contains 14 residues. The chain's CDR3 is CASSLGGRQETQYF. The CDR3 DNA reads as TGTGCCAGCAGCTTAGGGGGGCGTCAAGAGACCCAGTACTTC.

The CDR3 loop is CASSQTGGSENQPQHF. The CDR3 DNA reads as TGTGCCAGCAGCCAAACAGGGGGCTCTGAAAATCAGCCCCAGCATTTT. V usage is TRBV4-2 and J usage is TRBJ1-5; TRBD1 agrees at 9 bases. In germline, CDR1 is LGHNA, CDR2 YNFKEQ. V shed 2 bases, J shed 4 bases, and the junction held 6 bases outside the gene matches. This CDR3 is built from 16 residues.

The chain couples TRBV12-3 or TRBV12-4 to TRBJ1-5; 7 nucleotides line up with TRBD1. CDR3 size: 16 residues. Unmatched junction bases numbered 9, after V lost 5 bases and J lost 2 bases. CDR3 loop: CASSPKGQLGNQPQHF. CDR3 in DNA: TGTGCCAGCAGTCCAAAGGGACAGCTTGGCAATCAGCCCCAGCATTTT.

This clonotype was counted a few times. The rearrangement uses TRBV9 and TRBJ2-7; 8 nucleotides line up with TRBD1. Trimming cost V 4 bases and J 2 bases; bases outside gene matches: 11. Germline CDR1 and CDR2: SGDLS and YYNGEE. The CDR3 has 16 residues. Written as DNA, the CDR3 is TGTGCCAGCAGCCCCCGGACAGGGACCGTCACCTACGAGCAGTACTTC. It encodes CASSPRTGTVTYEQYF.

This clonotype was recorded at least ten times. The rearrangement uses TRBV6-1 and TRBJ2-3, with 10 bases aligning to TRBD2. Germline CDR1 and CDR2: MNHNS and SASEGT. V trimming: 4 bases; J trimming: 8 bases; junction bases outside the gene matches: 9. The CDR3 contains 15 residues. In DNA form, the CDR3 reads TGTGCCAGCAGTGTCGAGCGGGGGGGTATGGCTACGCAGTATTTT. This translates into CASSVERGGMATQYF.

Remarks on this clonotype: A much larger clone is a single base away; this may be a read error. The CDR3 nucleotides are TGTGCCAGCAGTCCCTCTCAATTGGGCAGGGAGATGACTGAAGCTTCCTTT. This codes for CASSPSQLGREMTEASF. This chain connects TRBV28 to TRBJ1-1; possible D gene TRBD1, 5 bases. The CDR3 length is 17 residues. Germline V lookup: CDR1 MDHEN, CDR2 SYDVKM.

This clonotype was counted many times. The chain carries TRBV7-2 and TRBJ2-3; D ambiguous. CDR3 size: 12 residues. The ends were cut back, 6 bases at V and 8 bases at J, with 12 bases in the middle. From germline, CDR1 is SGHTA and CDR2 FQGNSA. The CDR3 region has the DNA TGTGCCAGCAGTCTCGAGCGAGCTACGCAGTATTTT. Its protein product is CASSLERATQYF.

V and J are TRBV6-1 and TRBJ1-1; 7 bases agree with TRBD1. The CDR3 has 13 amino acids. Trimming removed 8 bases from V and 1 base from J; junction bases left unmatched: 4. Germline values: CDR1 MNHNS, CDR2 SASEGT. The CDR3 coding sequence is TGTGCCAGCGACAGGGTCCGGAACACTGAAGCTTTCTTT. This codes for CASDRVRNTEAFF.